The 28 T cell receptor beta chains listed next were all sequenced from one sample in a study of blood T cell repertoires in COVID-19. TCRdb's copy holds only in-frame clones and misses some; the assay was immunoSEQ multiplex PCR. The data hold about 140,000 clones, with around 73% observed a single time. Sample: peripheral blood. These receptors all stem from a woman between 45 and 60 years old with active or convalescent COVID-19.

This CDR3 is CASSWRLAGGGNEQFF. The CDR3 nucleotides read TGTGCCAGCAGCTGGCGACTAGCGGGAGGGGGAAATGAGCAGTTCTTC. The chain joins TRBV4-2 to TRBJ2-1, with 14 bases lining up with TRBD2. CDR1 is LGHNA, CDR2 YNFKEQ, per germline. The V gene end was trimmed by 5 bases and the J gene end by 7 bases; junction bases not matched to a gene: 7. The CDR3 runs to 16 residues.

V and J are TRBV2 and TRBJ2-5, with D uncertain. Trimming took 2 bases from V and 4 from J, leaving 11 bases between them. The CDR3 covers 14 residues. Germline assignment: CDR1 SNHLY and CDR2 FYNNEI. CDR3 amino acids: CASSELSVLETQYF. The DNA for the CDR3 is TGTGCCAGCAGTGAACTTAGTGTTTTAGAGACCCAGTACTTC.

This clone came up once. The identical CDR3 is also encoded by other nucleotide sequences in the sample. The chain uses TRBV30 and TRBJ2-3; TRBD2 aligns across 9 bases. This CDR3 has 14 residues. J was trimmed by 3 bases and V by 3 bases; bases with no gene match: 4. Germline V gene sequence: CDR1 GTSNPN, CDR2 SVGIG (reference sequence). The CDR3 loop is CAWRGGGATDTQYF. CDR3 in DNA: TGTGCCTGGAGAGGCGGGGGGGCAACAGATACGCAGTATTTT.

This clone is a singleton in its sample. CDR3 region: CASSSGPNWDLQIVPELFF. For the CDR3, the DNA is TGTGCCAGCAGTTCGGGACCGAATTGGGACTTACAGATAGTCCCGGAGCTGTTTTTT. The gene calls are TRBV6-2 or TRBV6-3 and TRBJ2-2, with D perhaps TRBD2 (6 bases). Trimming took off 4 bases at V and 10 bases at J, with 31 bases between the two ends. Germline assignment: CDR1 MNHEY and CDR2 SVGEGT. CDR3 length: 19 amino acids.

In this sample, this clone turned up a few times. In nucleotides, the CDR3 is TGCAGCGTTGAAACCCTAGCGGGCCTTAAAAACATTCAGTACTTC. As protein: CSVETLAGLKNIQYF. The V gene is TRBV29-1, the J gene TRBJ2-4, with 8 bases fitting TRBD2. The V gene end was trimmed by 2 bases and the J gene end by 4 bases; junction bases not matched to a gene: 7. The germline CDR1 and CDR2 sequences are SQVTM and ANQGSEA. The CDR3 spans 15 residues.

CDR3 coding DNA: TGTGCCAGCAGTCGCTCCGGAGGTAGGGTGAGCGGCTACACCTTC. It encodes CASSRSGGRVSGYTF. The rearrangement uses TRBV5-6 and TRBJ1-2; D is uncertain. Germline loops: CDR1 SGHDT, CDR2 YYEEEE. V shed 5 bases and J shed 8 bases, with 22 bases lying between them. The CDR3 totals 15 residues.

This chain uses TRBV5-1 with TRBJ2-7; 7 nucleotides line up with TRBD1. Germline V gene data show CDR1 as SGHRS and CDR2 as YFSETQ. After removal of 4 bases from V and 0 bases from J, the junction contained 4 bases not matched to a gene. The CDR3 length is 14 residues. The CDR3 sequence is CASSEGQDSYEQYF. The DNA for the CDR3 is TGCGCCAGCAGCGAAGGACAGGACTCCTACGAGCAGTACTTC.

This chain's CDR3 is CASSQDRGTENNEQFF. The CDR3, as DNA: TGCGCCAGCAGCCAAGATCGCGGGACTGAAAACAATGAGCAGTTCTTC. The chain couples TRBV4-1 to TRBJ2-1; TRBD2 might be the D (6 bases). The CDR3 is 16 amino acids. Germline assignment: CDR1 MGHRA and CDR2 YSYEKL. V was trimmed by 0 bases and J by 5 bases, leaving 14 bases between them.

The V gene is TRBV5-6, the J gene TRBJ1-5; D remains ambiguous. Germline CDR1 and CDR2: SGHDT and YYEEEE. V was pared by 5 bases and J by 0 bases, with 15 bases between. This CDR3 contains 16 residues. CDR3 in amino acids: CASSLIGDNSNQPQHF. DNA of the CDR3: TGTGCCAGCAGTTTGATTGGAGATAATAGCAATCAGCCCCAGCATTTT.

This clone was detected only once. V and J are TRBV14 and TRBJ2-3; D is unclear. Germline CDR1 SGHDN, CDR2 FVKESK. Trimming stripped 0 bases from V and 9 bases from J, with 16 bases between. CDR3 length: 15 amino acids. DNA of the CDR3: TGTGCCAGCAGCCAAGATCGGCAGGCTTTATCGACGCAGTATTTT. This encodes CASSQDRQALSTQYF.

J is TRBJ2-7 and V is TRBV7-2; 14 bases align to TRBD2. CDR1 is SGHTA, CDR2 FQGNSA, per germline. The CDR3 loop spans 14 amino acids. With 3 bases clipped from V and 6 bases from J, the junction kept 1 base outside the gene matches. The CDR3 is CASSLGLAGVEQYF. CDR3 nucleotides: TGTGCCAGCAGCTTGGGACTAGCGGGAGTCGAGCAGTACTTC.

This clone has a single count. In DNA, the CDR3 is TGTGCCAGCAGCTTAGGATCCCAGGGTGTCGGCTACACCTTC. This encodes CASSLGSQGVGYTF. This chain links TRBV7-9 with TRBJ1-2; tentatively, D is TRBD1 (5 bases). The CDR3 extends over 14 amino acids. V lost 1 base and J 8 bases, leaving 14 bases between the germline ends. Germline-derived CDR1 and CDR2 are SEHNR and FQNEAQ (reference sequence).

The gene calls are TRBV12-3 or TRBV12-4 and TRBJ1-1; TRBD1 matches 8 bases. This CDR3 contains 13 residues. V dropped 2 bases and J dropped 7; count of bases not matched to a gene: 3. In DNA form, the CDR3 reads TGTGCCAGCAGTTTACCAGGGGGCCTTGAAGCTTTCTTT. This codes for CASSLPGGLEAFF.

The chain combines TRBV28 with TRBJ2-1; D is undetermined. There are 16 residues in the CDR3. Trimming removed 4 bases at V and 6 bases at J, with 19 bases between. Germline CDR1 reads MDHEN; CDR2 reads SYDVKM. The CDR3 bases are TGTGCCAGCAGTTACCTTAGTGGGCCAATTTCCAATGAGCAGTTCTTC. It specifies CASSYLSGPISNEQFF. Drawing the rest from reference TRBV28 and TRBJ2-1, the complete variable domain is DVKVTQSSRYLVKRTGEKVFLECVQDMDHENMFWYRQDPGLGLRLIYFSYDVKMKEKGDIPEGYSVSREKKERFSLILESASTNQTSMYLCASSYLSGPISNEQFFGPGTRLTVL.

This clone was recorded only once. The chain uses TRBV11-1 and TRBJ1-2; the match to TRBD1 covers 9 bases. The CDR3 length is 15 residues. Germline CDR1 and CDR2: SGHAT and FQDESV (reference sequence). With 5 bases clipped from V and 2 bases from J, the junction kept 6 bases outside the gene matches. The CDR3 sequence is CASSQLTGGNYGYTF. The CDR3 DNA sequence: TGTGCCAGCAGCCAATTAACAGGGGGCAACTATGGCTACACCTTC.

The rearrangement joins TRBV6-2 or TRBV6-3 to TRBJ2-5, with D uncertain. The V gene lost 6 bases and the J gene lost 2 bases, with 10 bases spanning the gap. The length of the CDR3 is 13 residues. Germline-derived CDR1 and CDR2 are MNHEY and SVGEGT. CDR3 nucleotides: TGTGCCAGCAGCCTTATGGCACAAGAGACCCAGTACTTC. It encodes CASSLMAQETQYF.

The rearrangement joins TRBV2 to TRBJ2-1, with 7 positions matching TRBD2. Germline CDR1 is SNHLY and CDR2 is FYNNEI. V shed 5 bases and J 8 bases; nucleotides not matched to a gene: 6. The CDR3 runs 13 residues. As DNA, the CDR3 is TGTGCCAGCAGTAGCGGGATGGGCGATGAGCAGTTCTTC. Translation: CASSSGMGDEQFF.

The chain joins TRBV9 to TRBJ1-1, with TRBD1 matching 9 bases. The CDR3 sequence is 14 residues long. Germline CDR1 SGDLS, CDR2 YYNGEE. Germline trimming cut 3 bases from V and 4 bases from J; bases unmatched to any gene: 4. As DNA, the CDR3 is TGTGCCAGCAGCGCAGGGACAGGGACCACTGAAGCTTTCTTT. It codes for CASSAGTGTTEAFF.

The chain has TRBV2 and TRBJ1-1; tentative D call: TRBD1 (6 bases). Trimming removed 3 bases from V and 4 bases from J, with 12 bases in between. CDR1 SNHLY and CDR2 FYNNEI come from the germline V gene. This CDR3 has 14 residues. The CDR3 sequence is CASSDYGGGTEAFF. The CDR3 bases are TGTGCCAGCAGTGACTATGGGGGCGGCACTGAAGCTTTCTTT.

The CDR3 nucleotides are TGTGCCAGCAGCTTTGGGACAGGTAAAAATGAGCAGTTCTTC. This encodes CASSFGTGKNEQFF. The J gene is TRBJ2-1, the V gene TRBV7-3; TRBD1 agrees at 8 bases. Germline V gives CDR1 SGHTA, CDR2 FQGTGA. Trimming removed 3 bases from V and 7 bases from J; junction bases left unmatched: 5. The CDR3 is 14 residues long. Filled out from reference TRBV7-3 and TRBJ2-1, the complete variable domain reads GAGVSQTPSNKVTEKGKYVELRCDPISGHTALYWYRQSLGQGPEFLIYFQGTGAADDSGLPNDRFFAVRPEGSVSTLKIQRTERGDSAVYLCASSFGTGKNEQFFGPGTRLTVL.

The chain recombines TRBV7-8 with TRBJ2-6, with TRBD1 identical over 10 bases. This CDR3 is built from 18 residues. V shed 4 bases, J shed 0 bases, and the junction held 6 bases outside the gene matches. CDR1 is SGHVS, CDR2 FQNEAQ, per germline. CDR3 nucleotides: TGTGCCAGCAGCTCCCCGGACAGGGGGTACTCTGGGGCCAACGTCCTGACTTTC. Translating gives CASSSPDRGYSGANVLTF.

The chain is built from TRBV27 and TRBJ2-1; 7 positions agree with TRBD1. There are 15 residues in the CDR3. With V trimmed by 6 bases and J by 2 bases, 7 bases remained unmatched. The germline V gene encodes CDR1 MNHEY and CDR2 SMNVEV (reference sequence). The CDR3 here is CASRLDRNPYNEQFF. CDR3 sequence (DNA): TGTGCCAGCAGATTGGACAGGAACCCCTACAATGAGCAGTTCTTC.

This clone has at least ten counts. This sequence joins TRBV7-9 and TRBJ1-6; TRBD1 matches 9 bases. The CDR3 covers 15 residues. The V gene end was trimmed by 4 bases and the J gene end by 9 bases; junction bases not matched to a gene: 7. The germline V gene encodes CDR1 SEHNR and CDR2 FQNEAQ (reference sequence). Written as DNA, the CDR3 is TGTGCCAGCAGCTCCGACAGGGGGAGCGGTTCACCCCTCCACTTT. Protein: CASSSDRGSGSPLHF.

The chain is built from TRBV6-1 and TRBJ1-1, with a possible D match to TRBD1 (6 bases). This CDR3 spans 17 amino acids. Trimming took 4 bases from V and 0 from J, leaving 18 bases between them. Per the germline V gene, CDR1 is MNHNS and CDR2 is SASEGT. Written as DNA, the CDR3 is TGTGCCAGCAGTGGGGCTTACAGGGTTGCCATGAACACTGAAGCTTTCTTT. It translates to CASSGAYRVAMNTEAFF.

The chain joins TRBV15 to TRBJ2-2, with D possibly being TRBD2 (6 bases). The germline V gene has CDR1 LNHNV and CDR2 YYDKDF (reference sequence). CDR3 size: 15 residues. The V and J ends lost 3 bases and 6 bases respectively, with 14 bases between them. CDR3 loop: CATSSGRGPAGELFF. The CDR3, as DNA: TGTGCCACCAGCAGCGGGCGGGGTCCGGCCGGGGAGCTGTTTTTT.

The chain joins TRBV28 to TRBJ2-3, with 7 bases matching TRBD1. With 4 bases clipped from V and 7 bases from J, the junction kept 20 bases outside the gene matches. CDR1 MDHEN and CDR2 SYDVKM come from the germline V gene. CDR3 length equals 18 residues. The CDR3, as DNA: TGTGCCAGCAGTTCACCGGGCCCGGGACAGCCTGCCTTTAATACGCAGTATTTT. It translates to CASSSPGPGQPAFNTQYF.

The chain has TRBV4-2 and TRBJ2-3, with TRBD2 identical over 12 bases. Germline assignment: CDR1 LGHNA and CDR2 YNFKEQ. This CDR3 is built from 15 residues. The V gene end was trimmed by 6 bases and the J gene end by 4 bases; junction bases not matched to a gene: 5. CDR3 sequence: CASRGLAGRADTQYF. The CDR3 DNA sequence: TGTGCCAGCAGGGGACTAGCGGGTCGGGCAGATACGCAGTATTTT.

This sequence joins TRBV30 and TRBJ2-6; 9 bases map to TRBD1. This CDR3 has 16 residues. Germline lookup yields CDR1 GTSNPN and CDR2 SVGIG (reference sequence). Trimming removed 6 bases from V and 3 bases from J; junction bases left unmatched: 9. This chain's CDR3 is CACSHGTGFGANVLTF. CDR3 nucleotide sequence: TGTGCCTGTTCCCACGGGACAGGGTTTGGGGCCAACGTCCTGACTTTC.